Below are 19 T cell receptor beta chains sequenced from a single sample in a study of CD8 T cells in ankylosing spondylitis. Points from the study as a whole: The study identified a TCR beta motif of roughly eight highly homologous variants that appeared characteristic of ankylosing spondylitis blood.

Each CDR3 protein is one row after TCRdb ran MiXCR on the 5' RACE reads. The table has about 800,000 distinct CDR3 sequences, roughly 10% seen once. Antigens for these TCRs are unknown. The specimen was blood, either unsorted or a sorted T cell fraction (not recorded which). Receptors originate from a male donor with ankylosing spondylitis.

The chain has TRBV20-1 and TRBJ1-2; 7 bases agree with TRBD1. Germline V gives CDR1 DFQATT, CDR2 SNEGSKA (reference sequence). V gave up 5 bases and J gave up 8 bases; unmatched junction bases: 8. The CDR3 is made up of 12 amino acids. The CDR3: CSAATGLRGYTF. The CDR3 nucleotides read TGCAGTGCTGCGACAGGGTTGCGAGGCTACACCTTC.

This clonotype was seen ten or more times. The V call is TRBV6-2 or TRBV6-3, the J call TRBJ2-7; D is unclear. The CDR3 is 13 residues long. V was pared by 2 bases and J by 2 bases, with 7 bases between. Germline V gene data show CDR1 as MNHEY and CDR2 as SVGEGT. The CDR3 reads CASSYRAPYEQYF. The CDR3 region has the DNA TGTGCCAGCAGTTACCGGGCCCCCTACGAGCAGTACTTC.

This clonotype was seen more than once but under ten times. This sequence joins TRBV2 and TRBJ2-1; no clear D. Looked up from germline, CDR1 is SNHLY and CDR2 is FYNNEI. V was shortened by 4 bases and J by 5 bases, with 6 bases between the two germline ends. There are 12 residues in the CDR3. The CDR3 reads CASSVSHNEQFF. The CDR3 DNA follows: TGTGCCAGCAGTGTCAGCCACAATGAGCAGTTCTTC.

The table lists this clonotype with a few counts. The CDR3 reads CASSPAAGWGTDTQYF. The CDR3 DNA reads as TGTGCCAGCAGTCCCGCGGCGGGGTGGGGCACAGATACGCAGTATTTT. This chain links TRBV6-2 or TRBV6-3 with TRBJ2-3; a weak D match, TRBD2 (6 bases). V lost 5 bases and J 1 base, leaving 16 bases between the germline ends. Per the germline V gene, CDR1 is MNHEY and CDR2 is SVGEGT. CDR3 length: 16 amino acids.

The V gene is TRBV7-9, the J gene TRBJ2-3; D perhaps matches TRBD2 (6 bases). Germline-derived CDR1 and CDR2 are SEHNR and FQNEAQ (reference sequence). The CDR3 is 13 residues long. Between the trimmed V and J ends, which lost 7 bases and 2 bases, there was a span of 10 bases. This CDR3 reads CASKAGPTDTQYF. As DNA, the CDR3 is TGTGCCAGCAAGGCGGGACCCACAGATACGCAGTATTTT.

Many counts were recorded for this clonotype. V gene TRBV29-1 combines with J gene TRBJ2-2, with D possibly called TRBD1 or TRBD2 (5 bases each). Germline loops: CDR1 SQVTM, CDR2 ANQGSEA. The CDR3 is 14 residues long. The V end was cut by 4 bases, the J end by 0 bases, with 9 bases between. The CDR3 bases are TGCAGCGTTGGGGGGAACGCGAACACCGGGGAGCTGTTTTTT. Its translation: CSVGGNANTGELFF.

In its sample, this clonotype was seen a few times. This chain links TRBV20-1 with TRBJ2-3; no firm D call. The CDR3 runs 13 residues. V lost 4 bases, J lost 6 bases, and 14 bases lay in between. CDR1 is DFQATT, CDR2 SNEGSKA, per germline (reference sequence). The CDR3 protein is CSATPDARDTQYF. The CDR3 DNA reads TGCAGTGCTACCCCGGACGCGCGGGATACGCAGTATTTT.

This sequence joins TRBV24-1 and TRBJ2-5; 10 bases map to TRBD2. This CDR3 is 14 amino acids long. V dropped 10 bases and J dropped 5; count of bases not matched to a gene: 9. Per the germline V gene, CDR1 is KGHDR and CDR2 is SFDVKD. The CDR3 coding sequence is TGTGCCACGGCTATAGCGGGAGGTGAGGAGACCCAGTACTTC. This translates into CATAIAGGEETQYF.

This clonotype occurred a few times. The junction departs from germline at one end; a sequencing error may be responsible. The CDR3 DNA sequence: TGCAGCGCTAGGGGACAGGGGCGAAGTGAGCAGTACTTC. Translation: CSARGQGRSEQYF. This sequence joins TRBV20-1 and TRBJ2-7, with TRBD1 matching 10 bases. CDR1 and CDR2 from the germline V gene are DFQATT and SNEGSKA (reference sequence). The CDR3 runs 13 residues.

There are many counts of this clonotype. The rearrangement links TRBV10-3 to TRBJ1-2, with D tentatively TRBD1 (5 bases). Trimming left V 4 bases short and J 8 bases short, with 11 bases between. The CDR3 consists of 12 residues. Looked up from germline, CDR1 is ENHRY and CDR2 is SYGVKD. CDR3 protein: CAISAGLGGYTF. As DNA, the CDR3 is TGTGCCATCAGTGCAGGGCTAGGCGGCTACACCTTC.

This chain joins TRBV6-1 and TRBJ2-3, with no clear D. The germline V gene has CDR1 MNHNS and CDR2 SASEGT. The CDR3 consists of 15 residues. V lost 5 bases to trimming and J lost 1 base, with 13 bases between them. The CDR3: CASSPHRTRTDTQYF. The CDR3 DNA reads TGTGCCAGCAGTCCCCACCGGACCCGCACAGATACGCAGTATTTT.

The DNA for the CDR3 is TGTGCCAGTCGACAGGGGTGGGCCGGGGAGCTGTTTTTT. Translating it yields CASRQGWAGELFF. The chain carries TRBV2 and TRBJ2-2; 8 positions agree with TRBD1. The J segment lost 6 bases and the V segment lost 9 bases, leaving 6 bases of the junction unmatched. Germline V gives CDR1 SNHLY, CDR2 FYNNEI. There are 13 residues in the CDR3.

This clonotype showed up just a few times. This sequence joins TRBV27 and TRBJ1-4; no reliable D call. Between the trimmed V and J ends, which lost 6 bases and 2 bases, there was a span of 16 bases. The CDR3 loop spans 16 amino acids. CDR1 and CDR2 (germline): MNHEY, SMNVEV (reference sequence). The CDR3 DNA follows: TGTGCCAGCAGCAACCGATATGCAAGGACTAATGAAAAACTGTTTTTT. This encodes CASSNRYARTNEKLFF.

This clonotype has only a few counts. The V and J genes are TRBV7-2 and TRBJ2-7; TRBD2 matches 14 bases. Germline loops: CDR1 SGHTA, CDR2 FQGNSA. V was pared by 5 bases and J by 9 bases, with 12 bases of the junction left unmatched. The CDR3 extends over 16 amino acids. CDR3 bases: TGTGCCAGCAGCCCCGGGCGGGGACTAGCGGGAGTGACGCAGTACTTC. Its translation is CASSPGRGLAGVTQYF.

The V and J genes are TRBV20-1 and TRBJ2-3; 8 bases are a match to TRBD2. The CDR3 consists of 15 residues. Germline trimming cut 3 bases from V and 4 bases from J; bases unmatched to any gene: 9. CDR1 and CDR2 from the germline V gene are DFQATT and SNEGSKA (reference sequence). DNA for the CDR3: TGCAGTGCTAGGAAAGCGGGAGTTCGACCAGATACGCAGTATTTT. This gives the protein CSARKAGVRPDTQYF.

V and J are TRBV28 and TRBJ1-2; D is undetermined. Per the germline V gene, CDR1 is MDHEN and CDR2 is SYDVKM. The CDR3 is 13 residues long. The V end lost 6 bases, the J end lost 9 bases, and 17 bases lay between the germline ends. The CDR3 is CASSPNPQRSYTF. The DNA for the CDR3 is TGTGCCAGCAGCCCAAATCCCCAAAGGAGCTACACCTTC.

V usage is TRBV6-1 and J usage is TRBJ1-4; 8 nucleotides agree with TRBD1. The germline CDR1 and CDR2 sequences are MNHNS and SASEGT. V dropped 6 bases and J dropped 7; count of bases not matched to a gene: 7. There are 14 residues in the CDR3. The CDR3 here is CASRRTGTGEKLFF. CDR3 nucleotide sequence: TGTGCCAGCAGGAGGACAGGGACGGGTGAAAAACTGTTTTTT.

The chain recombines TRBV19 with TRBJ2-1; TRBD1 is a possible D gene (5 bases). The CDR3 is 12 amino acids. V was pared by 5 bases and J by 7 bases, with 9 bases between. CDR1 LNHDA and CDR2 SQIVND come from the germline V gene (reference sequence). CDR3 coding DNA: TGTGCCAGTAGTCAGGGTTGGAATGAGCAGTTCTTC. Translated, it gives CASSQGWNEQFF.

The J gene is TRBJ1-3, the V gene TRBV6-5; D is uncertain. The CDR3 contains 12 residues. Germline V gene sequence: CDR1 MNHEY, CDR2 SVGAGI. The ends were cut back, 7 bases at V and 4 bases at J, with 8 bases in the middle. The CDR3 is CASMSVGNTIYF. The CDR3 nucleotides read TGTGCCAGCATGTCGGTCGGAAACACCATATATTTT.